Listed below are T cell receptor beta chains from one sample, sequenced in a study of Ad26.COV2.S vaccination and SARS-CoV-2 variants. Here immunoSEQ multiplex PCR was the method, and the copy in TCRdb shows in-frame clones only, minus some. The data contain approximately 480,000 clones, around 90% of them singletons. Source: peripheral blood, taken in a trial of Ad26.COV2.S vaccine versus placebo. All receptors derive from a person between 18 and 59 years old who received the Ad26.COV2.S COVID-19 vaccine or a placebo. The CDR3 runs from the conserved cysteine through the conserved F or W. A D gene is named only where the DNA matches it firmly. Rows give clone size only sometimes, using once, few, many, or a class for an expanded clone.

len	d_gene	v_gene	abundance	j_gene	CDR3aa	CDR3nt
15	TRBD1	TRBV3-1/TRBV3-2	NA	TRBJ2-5	CASSQGGGGLETQYF	TGTGCCAGCAGCCAAGGAGGGGGCGGACTGGAGACCCAGTACTTC
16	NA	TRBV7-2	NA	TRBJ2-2	CASSTRAGLNTGELFF	TGTGCCAGCAGCACCCGGGCAGGCTTAAACACCGGGGAGCTGTTTTTT
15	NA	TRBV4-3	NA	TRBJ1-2	CASSQERGIGPGYTF	TGCGCCAGCAGCCAAGAGCGGGGGATTGGCCCTGGCTACACCTTC
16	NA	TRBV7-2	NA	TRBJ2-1	CASSLDGVGAVQEQFF	TGTGCCAGCAGCTTAGATGGAGTAGGAGCAGTCCAGGAGCAGTTCTTC
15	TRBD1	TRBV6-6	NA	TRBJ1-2	CASSSSGQGKGGYTF	TGTGCCAGCAGTTCCTCGGGACAGGGCAAAGGAGGCTACACCTTC
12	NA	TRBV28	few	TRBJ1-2	CASRLAGLGYTF	TGTGCCAGCAGATTAGCCGGACTAGGCTACACCTTC
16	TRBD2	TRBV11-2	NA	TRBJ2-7	CASSLGVAGPQYEQYF	TGTGCCAGCAGCTTAGGGGTAGCGGGGCCTCAATACGAGCAGTACTTC
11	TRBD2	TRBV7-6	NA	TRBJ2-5	CASSGGETQYF	TGTGCCAGCTCGGGGGGGGAGACCCAGTACTTC
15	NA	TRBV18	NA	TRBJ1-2	CASSPRGTNYGGYTF	TGTGCCAGCTCACCGCGAGGTACCAACTATGGCGGCTACACCTTC
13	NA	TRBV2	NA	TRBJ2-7	CASSASGTYEQYF	TGTGCCAGCAGTGCCTCCGGGACCTACGAGCAGTACTTC
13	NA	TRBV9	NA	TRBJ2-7	CASSVKPSYEQYF	TGTGCCAGCAGCGTTAAGCCTTCCTACGAGCAGTACTTC
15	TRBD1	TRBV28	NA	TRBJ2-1	CASSLVGTGYNEQFF	TGTGCCAGCAGTTTAGTAGGGACAGGGTATAATGAGCAGTTCTTC
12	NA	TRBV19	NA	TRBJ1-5	CASGPINQPQHF	TGTGCCAGTGGACCGATAAATCAGCCCCAGCATTTT
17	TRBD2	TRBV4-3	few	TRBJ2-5	CASSQAASGGLGETQYF	TGCGCCAGCAGCCAAGCGGCTAGCGGAGGTCTCGGGGAGACCCAGTACTTC
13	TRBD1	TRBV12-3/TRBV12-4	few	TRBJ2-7	CASSRSQGYEQYF	TGTGCCAGCAGCAGATCACAGGGGTACGAGCAGTACTTC
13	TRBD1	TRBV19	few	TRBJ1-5	CASSVTGNQPQHF	TGTGCCAGTAGTGTGACAGGGAATCAGCCCCAGCATTTT